The entry below gives a single T cell receptor beta chain sequence along with its context. TCRdb's table, derived via immunoSEQ multiplex PCR, lists solely in-frame clones and lacks some. The table shows approximately 64,000 clones, with over 80% occurring only once. This sample is part of a study of OX40 agonist ivuxolimab in advanced cancers. The ends lost 1 base at V and 1 base at J; junction bases unmatched: 10. The CDR3 is made up of 17 amino acids. From germline, CDR1 is SGHTA and CDR2 FQGNSA. The receptor was derived from an adult with an advanced solid tumor such as melanoma, head and neck, liver or kidney cancer. This sample comprised CD4+ or CD8+ T cells sorted from blood, obtained in a trial of the OX40 agonist ivuxolimab. This chain links TRBV7-2 with TRBJ2-7, with 7 bases identical to TRBD2. CDR3 loop: CASSLDGRGSLSYEQYF. As DNA, the CDR3 is TGTGCCAGCAGCTTAGACGGGCGGGGGTCCCTATCCTACGAGCAGTACTTC.